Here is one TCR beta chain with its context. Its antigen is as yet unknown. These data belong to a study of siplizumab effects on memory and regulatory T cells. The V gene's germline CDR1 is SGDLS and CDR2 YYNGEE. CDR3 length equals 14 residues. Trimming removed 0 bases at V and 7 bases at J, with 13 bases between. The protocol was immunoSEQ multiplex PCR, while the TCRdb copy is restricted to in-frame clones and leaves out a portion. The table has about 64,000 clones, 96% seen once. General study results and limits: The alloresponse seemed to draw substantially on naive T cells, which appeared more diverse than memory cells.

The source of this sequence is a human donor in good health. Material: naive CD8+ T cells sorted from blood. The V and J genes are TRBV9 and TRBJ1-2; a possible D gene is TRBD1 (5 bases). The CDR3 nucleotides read TGTGCCAGCAGCGTAGGGGACGTAGTCTTTGGCTACACCTTC. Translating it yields CASSVGDVVFGYTF.